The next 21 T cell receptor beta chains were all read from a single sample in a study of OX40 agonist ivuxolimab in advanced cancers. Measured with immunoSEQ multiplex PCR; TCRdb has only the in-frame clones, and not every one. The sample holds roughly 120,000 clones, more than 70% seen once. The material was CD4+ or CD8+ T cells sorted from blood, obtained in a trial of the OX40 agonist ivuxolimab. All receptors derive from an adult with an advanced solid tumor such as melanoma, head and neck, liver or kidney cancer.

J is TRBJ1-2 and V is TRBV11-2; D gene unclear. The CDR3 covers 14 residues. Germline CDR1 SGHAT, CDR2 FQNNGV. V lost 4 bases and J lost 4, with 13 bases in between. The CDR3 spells CASSSDPGSYGYTF. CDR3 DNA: TGTGCCAGCAGCTCGGACCCCGGCAGCTATGGCTACACCTTC.

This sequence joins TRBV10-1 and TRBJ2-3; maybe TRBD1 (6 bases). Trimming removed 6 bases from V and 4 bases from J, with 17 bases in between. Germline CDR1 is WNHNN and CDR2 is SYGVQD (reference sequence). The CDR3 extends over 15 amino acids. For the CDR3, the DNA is TGCGCCAGCAGGCACAACAGGGACCCGGCAGATACGCAGTATTTT. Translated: CASRHNRDPADTQYF.

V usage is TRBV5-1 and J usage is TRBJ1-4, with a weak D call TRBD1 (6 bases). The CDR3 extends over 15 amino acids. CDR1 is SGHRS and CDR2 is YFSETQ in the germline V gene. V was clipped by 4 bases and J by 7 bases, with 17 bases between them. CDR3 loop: CASSPGRGAGEKLFF. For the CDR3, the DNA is TGCGCCAGCAGCCCCGGGAGGGGGGCCGGTGAAAAACTGTTTTTT.

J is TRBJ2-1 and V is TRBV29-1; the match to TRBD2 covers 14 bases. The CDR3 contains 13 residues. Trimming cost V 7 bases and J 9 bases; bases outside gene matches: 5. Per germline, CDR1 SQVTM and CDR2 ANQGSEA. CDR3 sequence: CSATSGGAVEQFF. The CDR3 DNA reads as TGCAGCGCGACTAGCGGGGGGGCGGTTGAGCAGTTCTTC.

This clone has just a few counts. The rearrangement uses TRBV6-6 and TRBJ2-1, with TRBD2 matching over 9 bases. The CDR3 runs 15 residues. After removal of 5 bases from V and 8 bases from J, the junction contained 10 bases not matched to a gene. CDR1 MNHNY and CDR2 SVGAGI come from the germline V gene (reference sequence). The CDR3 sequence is CASSHPGLAYDEQFF. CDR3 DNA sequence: TGTGCCAGCAGTCATCCGGGACTAGCTTACGATGAGCAGTTCTTC.

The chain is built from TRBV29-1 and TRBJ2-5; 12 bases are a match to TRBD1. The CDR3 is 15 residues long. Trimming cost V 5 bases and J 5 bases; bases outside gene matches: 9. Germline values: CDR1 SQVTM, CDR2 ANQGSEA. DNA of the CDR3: TGCAGCGTTTCCCCCGGGACAGGGGGCAGCGAGACCCAGTACTTC. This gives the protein CSVSPGTGGSETQYF.

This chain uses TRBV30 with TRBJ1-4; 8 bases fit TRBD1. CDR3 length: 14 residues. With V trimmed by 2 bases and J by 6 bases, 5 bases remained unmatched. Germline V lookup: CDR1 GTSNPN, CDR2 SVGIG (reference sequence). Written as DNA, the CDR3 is TGTGCCTGGAGTCGCCCGGGACAGGATGAAAAACTGTTTTTT. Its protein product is CAWSRPGQDEKLFF.

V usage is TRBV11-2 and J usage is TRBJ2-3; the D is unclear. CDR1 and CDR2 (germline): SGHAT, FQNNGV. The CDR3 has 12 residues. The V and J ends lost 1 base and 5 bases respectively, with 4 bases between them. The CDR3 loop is CASSLGGDTQYF. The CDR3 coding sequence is TGTGCCAGCAGCTTAGGGGGAGATACGCAGTATTTT. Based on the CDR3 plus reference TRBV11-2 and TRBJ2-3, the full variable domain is EAGVAQSPRYKIIEKRQSVAFWCNPISGHATLYWYQQILGQGPKLLIQFQNNGVVDDSQLPKDRFSAERLKGVDSTLKIQPAKLEDSAVYLCASSLGGDTQYFGPGTRLTVL.

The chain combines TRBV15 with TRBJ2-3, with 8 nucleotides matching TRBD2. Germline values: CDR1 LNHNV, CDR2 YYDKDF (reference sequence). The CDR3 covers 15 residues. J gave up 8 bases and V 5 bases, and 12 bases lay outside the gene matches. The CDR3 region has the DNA TGTGCCACCAGCTCCCAGCGGGGGCTCTACCTTACGCAGTATTTT. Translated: CATSSQRGLYLTQYF.

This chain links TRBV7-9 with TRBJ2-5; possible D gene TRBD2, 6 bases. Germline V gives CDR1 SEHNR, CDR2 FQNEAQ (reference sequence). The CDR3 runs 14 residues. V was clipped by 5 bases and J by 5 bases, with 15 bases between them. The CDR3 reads CASSPGLTQETQYF. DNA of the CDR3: TGTGCCAGCAGCCCCGGACTAACCCAGGAGACCCAGTACTTC.

For the CDR3, the DNA is TGTGCCAGCACCAGAACCCGGACAGATTATGGCTACACCTTC. This gives the protein CASTRTRTDYGYTF. The V gene is TRBV7-2, the J gene TRBJ1-2; the D gene is possibly TRBD1 (6 bases). Germline lookup yields CDR1 SGHTA and CDR2 FQGNSA. The CDR3 contains 14 residues. Trimming removed 7 bases at V and 5 bases at J, with 17 bases between.

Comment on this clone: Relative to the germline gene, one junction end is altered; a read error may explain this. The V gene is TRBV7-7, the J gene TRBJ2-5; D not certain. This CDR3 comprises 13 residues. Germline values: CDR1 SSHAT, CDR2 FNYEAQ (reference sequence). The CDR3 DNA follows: TGTGCTAGCAGCTTTGGGTTACAAGAGACCCAGTACTTC. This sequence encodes CASSFGLQETQYF. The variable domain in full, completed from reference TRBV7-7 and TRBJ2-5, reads GAGVSQSPRYKVTKRGQDVTLRCDPISSHATLYWYQQALGQGPEFLTYFNYEAQPDKSGLPSDRFSAERPEGSISTLTIQRTEQRDSAMYRCASSFGLQETQYFGPGTRLLVL.

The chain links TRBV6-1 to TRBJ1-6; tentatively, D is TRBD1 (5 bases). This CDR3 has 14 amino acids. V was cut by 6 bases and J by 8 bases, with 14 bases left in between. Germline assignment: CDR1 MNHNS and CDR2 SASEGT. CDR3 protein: CASSQEGIDSPLHF. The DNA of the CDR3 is TGTGCCAGCAGCCAGGAGGGGATAGATTCACCCCTCCACTTT.

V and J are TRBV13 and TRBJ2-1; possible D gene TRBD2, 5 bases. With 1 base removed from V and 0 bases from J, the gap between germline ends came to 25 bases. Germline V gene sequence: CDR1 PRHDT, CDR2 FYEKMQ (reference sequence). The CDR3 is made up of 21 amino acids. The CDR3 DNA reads TGTGCCAGCAGCTTAGATTTCTCTGATTCCAGCGGTCTTAGCTCCTACAATGAGCAGTTCTTC. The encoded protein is CASSLDFSDSSGLSSYNEQFF.

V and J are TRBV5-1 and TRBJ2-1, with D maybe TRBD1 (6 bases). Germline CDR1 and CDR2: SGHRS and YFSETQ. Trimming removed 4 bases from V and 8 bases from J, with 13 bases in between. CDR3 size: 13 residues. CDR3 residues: CASSGDRFDEQFF. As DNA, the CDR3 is TGCGCCAGCAGCGGCGACAGGTTCGATGAGCAGTTCTTC.

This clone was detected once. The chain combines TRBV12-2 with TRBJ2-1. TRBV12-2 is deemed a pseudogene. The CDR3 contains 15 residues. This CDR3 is CASRFRQGTYNEQFF. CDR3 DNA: TGTGCAAGTCGCTTCAGACAAGGGACGTACAATGAGCAGTTCTTC.

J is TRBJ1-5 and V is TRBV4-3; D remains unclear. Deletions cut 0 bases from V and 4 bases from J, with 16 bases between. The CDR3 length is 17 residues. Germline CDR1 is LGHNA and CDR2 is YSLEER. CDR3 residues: CASSQEPPHIGNQPQHF. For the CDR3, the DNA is TGCGCCAGCAGCCAAGAACCCCCCCATATAGGAAATCAGCCCCAGCATTTT.

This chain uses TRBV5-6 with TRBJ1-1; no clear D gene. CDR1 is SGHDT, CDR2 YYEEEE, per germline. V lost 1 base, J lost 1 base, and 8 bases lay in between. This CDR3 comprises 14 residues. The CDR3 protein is CASSLSDGNTEAFF. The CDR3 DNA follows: TGTGCCAGCAGCTTGTCGGACGGGAACACTGAAGCTTTCTTT.

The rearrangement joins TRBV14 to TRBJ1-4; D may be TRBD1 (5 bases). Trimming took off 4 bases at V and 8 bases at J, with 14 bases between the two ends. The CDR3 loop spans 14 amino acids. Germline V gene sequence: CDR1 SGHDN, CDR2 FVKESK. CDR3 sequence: CASSPLGVGEKLFF. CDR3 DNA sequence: TGTGCCAGCAGCCCTCTAGGGGTCGGAGAAAAACTGTTTTTT.

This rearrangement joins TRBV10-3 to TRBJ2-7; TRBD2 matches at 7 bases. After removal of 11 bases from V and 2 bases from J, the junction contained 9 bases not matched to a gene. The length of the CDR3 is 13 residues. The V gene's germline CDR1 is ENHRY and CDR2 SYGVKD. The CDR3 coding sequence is TGTGCCGCTGGGGCTAGCGGACCCTACGAGCAGTACTTC. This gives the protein CAAGASGPYEQYF.

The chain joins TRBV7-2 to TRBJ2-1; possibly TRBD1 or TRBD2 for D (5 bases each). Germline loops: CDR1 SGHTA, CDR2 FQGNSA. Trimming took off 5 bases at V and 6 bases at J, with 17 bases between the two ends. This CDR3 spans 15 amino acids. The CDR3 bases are TGTGCCAGCAGCCCTGAAAGGGGACGGGGCAATGAGCAGTTCTTC. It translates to CASSPERGRGNEQFF.